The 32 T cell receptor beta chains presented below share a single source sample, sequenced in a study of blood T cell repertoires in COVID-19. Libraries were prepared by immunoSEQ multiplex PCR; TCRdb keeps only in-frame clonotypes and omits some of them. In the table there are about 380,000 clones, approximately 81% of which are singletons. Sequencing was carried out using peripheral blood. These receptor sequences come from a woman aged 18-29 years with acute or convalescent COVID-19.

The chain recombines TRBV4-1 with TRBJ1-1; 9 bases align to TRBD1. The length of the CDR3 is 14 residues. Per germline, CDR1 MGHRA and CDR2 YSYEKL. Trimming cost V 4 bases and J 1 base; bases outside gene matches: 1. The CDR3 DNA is TGCGCCAGCAGCCCGGGACAGGGGAACACTGAAGCTTTCTTT. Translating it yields CASSPGQGNTEAFF.

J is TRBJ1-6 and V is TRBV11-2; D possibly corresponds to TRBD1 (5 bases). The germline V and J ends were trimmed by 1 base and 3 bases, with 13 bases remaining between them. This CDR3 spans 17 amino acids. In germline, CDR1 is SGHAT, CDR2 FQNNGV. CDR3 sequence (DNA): TGTGCCAGCAGCTTAGCTCAGGGCGACTTCTATAATTCACCCCTCCACTTT. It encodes CASSLAQGDFYNSPLHF.

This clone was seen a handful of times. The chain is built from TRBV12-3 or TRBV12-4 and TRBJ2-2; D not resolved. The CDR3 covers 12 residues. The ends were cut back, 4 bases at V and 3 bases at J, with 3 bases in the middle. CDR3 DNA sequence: TGTGCCAGCAGTTCCGACACCGGGGAGCTGTTTTTT. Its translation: CASSSDTGELFF.

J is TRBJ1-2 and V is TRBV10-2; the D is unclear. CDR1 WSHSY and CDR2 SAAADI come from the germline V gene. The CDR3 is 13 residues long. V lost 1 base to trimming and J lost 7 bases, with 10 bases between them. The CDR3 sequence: CASSEYVTTGYTF. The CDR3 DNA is TGCGCCAGCAGTGAGTATGTCACTACTGGCTACACCTTC.

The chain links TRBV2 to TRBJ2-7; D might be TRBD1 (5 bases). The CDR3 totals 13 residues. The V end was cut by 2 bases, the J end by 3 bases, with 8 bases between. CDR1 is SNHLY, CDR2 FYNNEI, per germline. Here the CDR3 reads CASSETGHYEQYF. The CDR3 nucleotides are TGTGCCAGCAGTGAAACAGGCCACTACGAGCAGTACTTC.

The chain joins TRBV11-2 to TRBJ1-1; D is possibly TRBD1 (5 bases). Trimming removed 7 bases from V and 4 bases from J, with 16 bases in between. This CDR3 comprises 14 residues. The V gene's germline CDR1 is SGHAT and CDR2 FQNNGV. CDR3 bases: TGTGCCAGCAAACGGGATCCCGGGGGCACTGAAGCTTTCTTT. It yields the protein CASKRDPGGTEAFF.

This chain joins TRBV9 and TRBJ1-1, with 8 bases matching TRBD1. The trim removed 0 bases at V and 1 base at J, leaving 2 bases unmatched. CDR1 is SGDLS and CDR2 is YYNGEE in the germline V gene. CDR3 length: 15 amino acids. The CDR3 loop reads CASSVEGTGNTEAFF. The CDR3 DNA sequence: TGTGCCAGCAGCGTAGAAGGGACAGGGAACACTGAAGCTTTCTTT.

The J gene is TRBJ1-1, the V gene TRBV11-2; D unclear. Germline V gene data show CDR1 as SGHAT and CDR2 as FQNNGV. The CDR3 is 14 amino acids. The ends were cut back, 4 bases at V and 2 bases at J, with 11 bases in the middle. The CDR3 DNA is TGTGCCAGCAGCTACAGCGGACCTAACACTGAAGCTTTCTTT. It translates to CASSYSGPNTEAFF.

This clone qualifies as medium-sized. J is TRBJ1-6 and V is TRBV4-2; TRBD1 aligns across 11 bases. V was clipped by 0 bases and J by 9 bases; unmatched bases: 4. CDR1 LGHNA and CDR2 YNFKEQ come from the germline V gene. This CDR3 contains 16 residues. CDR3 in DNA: TGTGCCAGCAGCCAAGATCCGGGACAGGGGGGTTCACCCCTCCACTTT. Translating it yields CASSQDPGQGGSPLHF.

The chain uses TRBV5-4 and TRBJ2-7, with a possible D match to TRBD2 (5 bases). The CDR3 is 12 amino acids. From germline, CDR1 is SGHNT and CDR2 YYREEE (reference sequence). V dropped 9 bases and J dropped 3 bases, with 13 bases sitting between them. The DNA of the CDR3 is TGTGCCACCGGGGTAGGGTACTACGAGCAGTACTTC. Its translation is CATGVGYYEQYF.

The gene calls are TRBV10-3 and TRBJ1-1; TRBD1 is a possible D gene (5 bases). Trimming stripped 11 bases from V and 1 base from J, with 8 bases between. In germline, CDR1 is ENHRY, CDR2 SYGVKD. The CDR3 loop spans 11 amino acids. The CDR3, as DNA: TGTGCCTCCGGACAGAACACTGAAGCTTTCTTT. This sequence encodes CASGQNTEAFF.

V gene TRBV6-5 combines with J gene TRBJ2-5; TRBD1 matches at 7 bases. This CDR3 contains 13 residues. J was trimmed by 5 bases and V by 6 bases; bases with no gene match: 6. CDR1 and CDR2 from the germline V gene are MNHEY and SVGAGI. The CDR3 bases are TGTGCCAGCAGGAGGGGGCAATTGGAGACCCAGTACTTC. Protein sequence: CASRRGQLETQYF.

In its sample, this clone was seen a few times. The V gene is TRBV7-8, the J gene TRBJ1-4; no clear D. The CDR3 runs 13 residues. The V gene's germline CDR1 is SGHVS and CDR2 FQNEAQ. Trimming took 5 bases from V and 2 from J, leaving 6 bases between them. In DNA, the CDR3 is TGTGCCAGCAGCGCGATCACTAATGAAAAACTGTTTTTT. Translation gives CASSAITNEKLFF.

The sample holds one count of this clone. DNA of the CDR3: TGTGCCAGCAGCCCTACAGGGTCCACGGGTAATGAAAAACTGTTTTTT. Amino acids: CASSPTGSTGNEKLFF. V is TRBV7-8 and J is TRBJ1-4, with TRBD1 as a possible D gene (6 bases). V was clipped by 5 bases and J by 4 bases, with 17 bases between them. The CDR3 length is 16 residues. Germline CDR1 reads SGHVS; CDR2 reads FQNEAQ. The full variable domain, its missing parts supplied by reference TRBV7-8 and TRBJ1-4, is GAGVSQSPRYKVAKRGQDVALRCDPISGHVSLFWYQQALGQGPEFLTYFQNEAQLDKSGLPSDRFFAERPEGSVSTLKIQRTQQEDSAVYLCASSPTGSTGNEKLFFGSGTQLSVL.

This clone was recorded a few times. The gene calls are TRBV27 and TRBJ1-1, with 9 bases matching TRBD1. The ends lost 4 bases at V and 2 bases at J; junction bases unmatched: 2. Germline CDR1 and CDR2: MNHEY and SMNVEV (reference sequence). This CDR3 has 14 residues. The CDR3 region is CASSWDRVNTEAFF. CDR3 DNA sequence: TGTGCCAGCAGTTGGGACAGGGTAAACACTGAAGCTTTCTTT.

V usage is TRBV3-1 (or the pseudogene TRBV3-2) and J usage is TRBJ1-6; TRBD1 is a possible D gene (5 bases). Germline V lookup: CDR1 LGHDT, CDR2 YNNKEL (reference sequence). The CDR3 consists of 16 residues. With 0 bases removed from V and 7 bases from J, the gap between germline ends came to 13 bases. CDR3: CASSQDWGIGNSPLHF. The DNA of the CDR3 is TGTGCCAGCAGCCAAGACTGGGGCATCGGGAATTCACCCCTCCACTTT.

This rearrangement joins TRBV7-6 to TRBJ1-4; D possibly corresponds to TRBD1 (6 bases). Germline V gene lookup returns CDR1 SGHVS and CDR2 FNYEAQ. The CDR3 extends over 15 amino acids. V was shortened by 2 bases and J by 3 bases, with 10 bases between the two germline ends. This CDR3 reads CASSLNAGANEKLFF. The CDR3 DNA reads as TGTGCCAGCAGCTTAAATGCAGGGGCTAATGAAAAACTGTTTTTT.

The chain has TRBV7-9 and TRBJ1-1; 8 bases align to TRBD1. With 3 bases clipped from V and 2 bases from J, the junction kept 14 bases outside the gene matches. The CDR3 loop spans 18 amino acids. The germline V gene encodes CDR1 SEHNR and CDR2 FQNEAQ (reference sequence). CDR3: CASSLYILRTGHNTEAFF. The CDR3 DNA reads TGTGCCAGCAGCTTGTACATCCTTAGGACAGGGCATAACACTGAAGCTTTCTTT.

Here the CDR3 reads CASSQGGRGRSEQYF. The CDR3 DNA sequence: TGTGCCAGCAGCCAAGGAGGGCGGGGTAGGTCCGAGCAGTACTTC. This sequence joins TRBV3-1 (or the pseudogene TRBV3-2) and TRBJ2-7, with D maybe TRBD2 (6 bases). V lost 1 base, J lost 6 bases, and 16 bases lay in between. Looked up from germline, CDR1 is LGHDT and CDR2 is YNNKEL (reference sequence). The length of the CDR3 is 15 residues.

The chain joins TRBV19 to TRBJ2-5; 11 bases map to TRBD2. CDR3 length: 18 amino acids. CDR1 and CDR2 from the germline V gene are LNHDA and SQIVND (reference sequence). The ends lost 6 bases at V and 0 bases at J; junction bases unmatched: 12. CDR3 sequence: CASSPSGTSGWYQETQYF. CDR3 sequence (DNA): TGTGCCAGTAGCCCCTCCGGGACTAGCGGTTGGTACCAAGAGACCCAGTACTTC.

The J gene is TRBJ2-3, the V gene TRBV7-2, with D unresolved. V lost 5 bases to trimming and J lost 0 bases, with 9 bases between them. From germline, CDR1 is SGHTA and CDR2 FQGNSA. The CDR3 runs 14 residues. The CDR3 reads CASSPLRSTDTQYF. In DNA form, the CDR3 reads TGTGCCAGCAGCCCTCTCAGAAGCACAGATACGCAGTATTTT.

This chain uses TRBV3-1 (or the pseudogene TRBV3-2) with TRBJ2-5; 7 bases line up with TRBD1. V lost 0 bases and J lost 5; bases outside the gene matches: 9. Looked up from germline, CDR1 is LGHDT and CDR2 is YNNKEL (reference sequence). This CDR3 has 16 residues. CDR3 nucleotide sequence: TGTGCCAGCAGCCAAGATCGAGGGCAGGGGGTTGAGACCCAGTACTTC. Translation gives CASSQDRGQGVETQYF.

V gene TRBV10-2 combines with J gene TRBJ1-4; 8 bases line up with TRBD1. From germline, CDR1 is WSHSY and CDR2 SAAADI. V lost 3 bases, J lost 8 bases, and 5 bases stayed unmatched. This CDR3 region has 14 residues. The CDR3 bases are TGCGCCAGCAGTGATACAGGGGGAAAGGAAAAACTGTTTTTT. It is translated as CASSDTGGKEKLFF.

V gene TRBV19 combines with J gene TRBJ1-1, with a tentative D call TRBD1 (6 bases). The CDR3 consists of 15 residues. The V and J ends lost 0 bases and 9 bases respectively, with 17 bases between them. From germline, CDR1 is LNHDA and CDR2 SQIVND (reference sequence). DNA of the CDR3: TGTGCCAGTAGTATAGATCTGGGGGCGCGATCGAAAGCTTTCTTT. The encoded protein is CASSIDLGARSKAFF.

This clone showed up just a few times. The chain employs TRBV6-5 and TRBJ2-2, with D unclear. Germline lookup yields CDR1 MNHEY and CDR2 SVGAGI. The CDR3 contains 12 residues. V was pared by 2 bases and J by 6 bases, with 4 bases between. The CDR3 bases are TGTGCCAGCAGTTACCGGGCCGGGGAGCTGTTTTTT. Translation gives CASSYRAGELFF.

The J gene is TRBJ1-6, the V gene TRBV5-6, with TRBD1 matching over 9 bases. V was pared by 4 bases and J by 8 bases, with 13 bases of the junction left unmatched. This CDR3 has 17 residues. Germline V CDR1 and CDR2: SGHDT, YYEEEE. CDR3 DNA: TGTGCCAGCAGCCTCCGGACAATAGACAGGGGGGATTCACCCCTCCACTTT. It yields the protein CASSLRTIDRGDSPLHF.

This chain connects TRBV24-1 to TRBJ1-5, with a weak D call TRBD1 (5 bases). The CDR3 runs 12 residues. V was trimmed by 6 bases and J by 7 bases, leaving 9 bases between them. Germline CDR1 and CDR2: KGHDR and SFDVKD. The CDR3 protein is CATSQGSQPQHF. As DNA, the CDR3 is TGTGCCACCAGTCAGGGATCCCAGCCCCAGCATTTT.

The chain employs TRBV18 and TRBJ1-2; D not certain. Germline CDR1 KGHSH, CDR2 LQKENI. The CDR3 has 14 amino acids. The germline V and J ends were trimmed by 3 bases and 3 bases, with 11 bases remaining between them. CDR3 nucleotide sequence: TGTGCCAGCTCACCCCGGGGAAGGGACTATGGCTACACCTTC. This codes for CASSPRGRDYGYTF.

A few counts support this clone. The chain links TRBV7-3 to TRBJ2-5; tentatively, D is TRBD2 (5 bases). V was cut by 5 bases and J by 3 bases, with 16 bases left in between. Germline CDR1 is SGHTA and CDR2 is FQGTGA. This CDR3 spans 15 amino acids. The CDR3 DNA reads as TGTGCCAGCAGCCCTAAGGGAGACGGGAAAGAGACCCAGTACTTC. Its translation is CASSPKGDGKETQYF.

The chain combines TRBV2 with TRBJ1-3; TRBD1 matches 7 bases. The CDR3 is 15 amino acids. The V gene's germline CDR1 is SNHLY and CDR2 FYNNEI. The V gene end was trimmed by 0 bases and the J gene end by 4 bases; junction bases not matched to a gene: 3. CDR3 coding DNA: TGTGCCAGCAGTGAAGCGCTGGGACAGGGAAACACCATATATTTT. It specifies CASSEALGQGNTIYF.

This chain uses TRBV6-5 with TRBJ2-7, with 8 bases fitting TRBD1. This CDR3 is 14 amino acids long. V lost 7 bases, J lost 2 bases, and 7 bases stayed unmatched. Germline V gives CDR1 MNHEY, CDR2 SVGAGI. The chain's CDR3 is CASTTGQATYEQYF. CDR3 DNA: TGTGCCAGCACTACGGGACAGGCGACCTACGAGCAGTACTTC.

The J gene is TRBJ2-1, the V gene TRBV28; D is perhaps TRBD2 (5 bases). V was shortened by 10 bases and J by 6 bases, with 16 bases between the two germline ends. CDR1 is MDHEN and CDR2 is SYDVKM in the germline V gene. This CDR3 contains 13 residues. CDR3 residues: CAIEGGIGNEQFF. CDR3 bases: TGTGCCATCGAGGGTGGAATCGGCAATGAGCAGTTCTTC.